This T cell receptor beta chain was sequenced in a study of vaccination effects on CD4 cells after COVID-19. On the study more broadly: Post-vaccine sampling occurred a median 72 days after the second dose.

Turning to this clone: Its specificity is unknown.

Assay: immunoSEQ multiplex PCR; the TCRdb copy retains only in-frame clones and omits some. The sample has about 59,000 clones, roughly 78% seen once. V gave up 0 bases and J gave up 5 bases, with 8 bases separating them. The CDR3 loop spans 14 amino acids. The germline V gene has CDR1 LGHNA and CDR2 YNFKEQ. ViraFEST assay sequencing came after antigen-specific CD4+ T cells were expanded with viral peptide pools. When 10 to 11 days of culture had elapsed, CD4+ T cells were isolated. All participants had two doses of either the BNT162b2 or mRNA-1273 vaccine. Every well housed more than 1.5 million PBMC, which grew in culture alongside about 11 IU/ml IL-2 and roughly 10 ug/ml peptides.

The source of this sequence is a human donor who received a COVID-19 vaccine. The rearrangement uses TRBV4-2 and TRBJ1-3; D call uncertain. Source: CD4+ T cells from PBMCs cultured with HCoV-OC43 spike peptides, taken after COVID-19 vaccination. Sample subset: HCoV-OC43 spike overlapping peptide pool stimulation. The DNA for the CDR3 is TGTGCCAGCAGCCAAGATGTCGGGAGAAACACCATATATTTT. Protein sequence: CASSQDVGRNTIYF.